These 17 T cell receptor beta chains originate from one sample sequenced in a study of kidney transplant recipient with SARS-CoV-2 infection. TCRdb reanalysed the reads using MiXCR and keeps one entry per CDR3 protein. The table lists roughly 230,000 distinct CDR3 sequences, under 35% of them singletons. Sequencing used a blood sample, obtained at baseline and on roughly day 120 from a kidney transplant recipient. Receptor source: a male patient aged 25-45 years who had COVID-19 and was a kidney transplant recipient. Part of the T cell pool may stem from the graft donor.

In this sample, this clonotype turned up many times. The J gene is TRBJ2-1, the V gene TRBV20-1; 9 nucleotides align to TRBD2. Per germline, CDR1 DFQATT and CDR2 SNEGSKA (reference sequence). V shed 6 bases and J 6 bases; nucleotides not matched to a gene: 15. The CDR3 has 16 amino acids. In DNA form, the CDR3 reads TGCAGTGCACCGCCGGCTGGGACTAGCCTAGTCAATGAGCAGTTCTTC. Translating gives CSAPPAGTSLVNEQFF.

V and J are TRBV6-5 and TRBJ2-5, with TRBD1 as a possible D gene (6 bases). Trimming shortened V by 7 bases and J by 10 bases, and 13 bases separated the two germline ends. CDR1 MNHEY and CDR2 SVGAGI come from the germline V gene. The CDR3 is 11 amino acids. This CDR3 is CASTRTGYQYF. The DNA of the CDR3 is TGTGCCAGCACCCGAACAGGGTACCAGTACTTC.

This clonotype came up once. This likely comes from a read error, as the CDR3 has no conserved phenylalanine or tryptophan at its end. It is unclear where the CDR3 begins or ends on the DNA, so no DNA is shown, and the CDR3 is as TCRdb lists it. This chain links TRBV6-5 with TRBJ2-1; the table assigns TRBD2, which was not confirmed against the DNA. The CDR3 is made up of 16 amino acids, end residues included. Germline CDR1 is MNHEY and CDR2 is SVGAGI. CDR3 in amino acids: CASSYSSGTPYNEQLL.

This clonotype was picked up many times. V and J are TRBV2 and TRBJ1-2, with 7 bases lining up with TRBD1. The V and J ends lost 7 bases and 7 bases, in that order; junction bases with no gene match: 9. This CDR3 comprises 13 residues. CDR1 is SNHLY and CDR2 is FYNNEI in the germline V gene. CDR3 in amino acids: CASIPPGGTGYTF. In DNA form, the CDR3 reads TGTGCCAGCATCCCGCCAGGGGGGACTGGCTACACCTTC.

Points on this clonotype: This is likely a read error, given that the CDR3 carries no conserved phenylalanine or tryptophan at its end. The chain recombines TRBV19 with TRBJ1-1; D is ambiguous. CDR3 size: 15 residues. V lost 6 bases and J 0 bases, leaving 14 bases between the germline ends. Germline-derived CDR1 and CDR2 are LNHDA and SQIVND (reference sequence). CDR3 amino acids: CASRYLAVLNTEAFS. CDR3 in DNA: TGTGCCAGTAGATACCTAGCGGTTCTGAACACTGAAGCTTTCTCT.

The CDR3 bases are TGTGCCAGTAGTACAACCGGGGATCTCTGGGCCAACGTCCTGACTTTC. This gives the protein CASSTTGDLWANVLTF. The chain recombines TRBV19 with TRBJ2-6; TRBD2 is a possible D gene (5 bases). The V end was cut by 4 bases, the J end by 5 bases, with 15 bases between. The CDR3 loop spans 16 amino acids. The V gene's germline CDR1 is LNHDA and CDR2 SQIVND (reference sequence).

Only a few counts were recorded for this clonotype. The J gene is TRBJ2-7, the V gene TRBV7-2, with 10 bases fitting TRBD2. V dropped 4 bases and J dropped 6; count of bases not matched to a gene: 6. The CDR3 spans 14 residues. Germline V gene sequence: CDR1 SGHTA, CDR2 FQGNSA. The CDR3 nucleotides read TGTGCCAGCAGCTCCGGACCTAGCGGGGGCGAGCAGTACTTC. Residues: CASSSGPSGGEQYF.

A remark on this clonotype: A much more abundant neighbour one base away suggests this may be a read error. The chain combines TRBV6-9 with TRBJ1-2, with D uncertain. Germline loops: CDR1 MNHGY, CDR2 SVAAGI. This CDR3 spans 17 amino acids. CDR3 sequence (DNA): TGTACCAGCAGTAGTGTTGAGCCTTACGGAAAGACCTATGGCTACACCTTC. Translating gives CTSSSVEPYGKTYGYTF.

With regard to this clonotype: This may be a read error: a much more frequent sequence differs by one nucleotide. V usage is TRBV20-1 and J usage is TRBJ2-1; 8 bases map to TRBD2. Germline lookup yields CDR1 DFQATT and CDR2 SNEGSKA (reference sequence). CDR3 length equals 14 residues. V was pared by 5 bases and J by 1 base, with 4 bases of the junction left unmatched. The CDR3 reads CSAVSGGSYNEQFF. Here the CDR3 DNA reads TGCAGTGCTGTCAGCGGGGGTTCCTACAATGAGCAGTTCTTC.

This clonotype was seen repeatedly, ten times or more. V usage is TRBV11-2 and J usage is TRBJ2-7; TRBD1 might be the D (7 bases). From germline, CDR1 is SGHAT and CDR2 FQNNGV. V was shortened by 0 bases and J by 4 bases, with 13 bases between the two germline ends. This CDR3 has 15 amino acids. CDR3 DNA: TGTGCCAGCAGCTTAGATCGGGAGACAGGGTACGAGCAGTACTTC. It translates to CASSLDRETGYEQYF.

Ten or more counts support this clonotype. This sequence joins TRBV20-1 and TRBJ1-2, with D possibly being TRBD1 (5 bases). The length of the CDR3 is 13 residues. V was cut by 4 bases and J by 4 bases, with 13 bases left in between. Germline V gene lookup returns CDR1 DFQATT and CDR2 SNEGSKA (reference sequence). CDR3 in amino acids: CSATSPGLYGYTF. CDR3 DNA: TGCAGTGCTACTTCACCGGGACTCTATGGCTACACCTTC.

Concerning this clonotype itself: The CDR3 does not close with the conserved phenylalanine or tryptophan, likely indicating a read error. The chain recombines TRBV3-1 with TRBJ1-2; TRBD1 is a possible D gene (5 bases). The V gene's germline CDR1 is LGHDT and CDR2 YNNKEL (reference sequence). Trimming stripped 5 bases from V and 4 bases from J, with 23 bases between. CDR3 length equals 17 residues. Here the CDR3 reads CASSGGNTLRKTYGYTS. The CDR3 nucleotides read TGTGCCAGCAGCGGGGGGAACACCCTTCGAAAGACCTATGGCTACACCTCC.

Worth noting for this clonotype: A single base separates this from a much larger clone, so it may be a read error. The gene calls are TRBV12-3 or TRBV12-4 and TRBJ1-3; 10 positions match TRBD1. The CDR3 contains 15 residues. V dropped 4 bases and J dropped 4; count of bases not matched to a gene: 4. This CDR3 reads CASSSGQGPGNTIYF. In DNA form, the CDR3 reads TGTGCCAGCAGTTCGGGACAGGGGCCAGGAAACACCATATATTTT.

This chain links TRBV20-1 with TRBJ2-1; D is possibly TRBD1 or TRBD2 (5 bases each). In germline, CDR1 is DFQATT, CDR2 SNEGSKA (reference sequence). This CDR3 contains 14 residues. The V end lost 4 bases, the J end lost 8 bases, and 18 bases lay between the germline ends. CDR3 DNA: TGCAGTGCTATAGGGGACGGTGTATACGATGAGCAGTTCTTC. Amino acid sequence: CSAIGDGVYDEQFF.

About this clonotype: Being one base from a much bigger clone, this may be a read error. The chain uses TRBV6-5 and TRBJ1-2; TRBD1 is a possible D gene (5 bases). Germline V gene sequence: CDR1 MNHEY, CDR2 SVGAGI. V lost 4 bases and J lost 1, with 13 bases in between. The CDR3 runs 15 residues. CDR3 coding DNA: TGTGCCAGCAGTTGCTCCGGGGCCCTTAACTATGGCTACACCTTC. It yields the protein CASSCSGALNYGYTF.

Concerning this clonotype itself: A much larger clone lies a single base off, so this may be a read error. The chain couples TRBV14 to TRBJ2-5; either TRBD1 or TRBD2 may fit D (5 bases each). Judging by the DNA end, TRBJ2-7 fits better; the J call may be wrong. Germline CDR1 reads SGHDN; CDR2 reads FVKESK. The CDR3 has 15 residues. For the CDR3, the DNA is TGTGTCAGCAGCCAAATGGGGACCATGGGCTACGAGCAGTACTTC. It is translated as CVSSQMGTMGYEQYF.

This clonotype occurred many times. The chain carries TRBV7-9 and TRBJ2-7; 9 bases agree with TRBD2. The CDR3 loop spans 15 amino acids. CDR1 SEHNR and CDR2 FQNEAQ come from the germline V gene (reference sequence). Trimming cost V 2 bases and J 2 bases; bases outside gene matches: 4. The CDR3 reads CASSLRLAGTYEQYF. The CDR3 DNA follows: TGTGCCAGCAGCTTACGTCTAGCGGGAACCTACGAGCAGTACTTC.